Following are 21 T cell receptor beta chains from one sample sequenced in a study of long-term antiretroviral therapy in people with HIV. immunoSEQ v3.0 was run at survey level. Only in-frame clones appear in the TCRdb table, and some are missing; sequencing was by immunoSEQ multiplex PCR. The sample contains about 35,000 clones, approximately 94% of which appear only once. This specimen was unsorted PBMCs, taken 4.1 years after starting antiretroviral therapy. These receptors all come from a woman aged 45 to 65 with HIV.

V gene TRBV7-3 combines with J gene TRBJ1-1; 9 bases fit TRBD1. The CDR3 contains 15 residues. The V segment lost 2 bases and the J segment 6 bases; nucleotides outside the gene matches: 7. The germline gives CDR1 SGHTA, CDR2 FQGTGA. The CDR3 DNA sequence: TGTGCCAGCAGCTTACTAGGACAGGGGTCGGCTGAAGCTTTCTTT. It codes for CASSLLGQGSAEAFF.

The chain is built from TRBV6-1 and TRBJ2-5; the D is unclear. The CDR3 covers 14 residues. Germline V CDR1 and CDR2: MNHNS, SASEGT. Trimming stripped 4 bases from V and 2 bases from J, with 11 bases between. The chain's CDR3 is CASSVSPAQETQYF. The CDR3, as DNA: TGTGCCAGCAGTGTATCCCCAGCACAAGAGACCCAGTACTTC.

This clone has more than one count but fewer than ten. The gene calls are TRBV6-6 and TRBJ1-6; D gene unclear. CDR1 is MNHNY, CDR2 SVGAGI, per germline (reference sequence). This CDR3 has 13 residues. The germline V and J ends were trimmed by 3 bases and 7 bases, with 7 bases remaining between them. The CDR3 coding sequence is TGTGCCAGCAGTTATCGGGAAAATTCACCCCTCCACTTT. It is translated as CASSYRENSPLHF.

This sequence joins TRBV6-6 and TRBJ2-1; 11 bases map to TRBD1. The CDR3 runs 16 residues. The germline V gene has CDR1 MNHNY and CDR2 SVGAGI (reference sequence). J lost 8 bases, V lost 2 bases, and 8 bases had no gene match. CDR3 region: CASSYPADRGQDEQFF. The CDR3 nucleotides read TGTGCCAGCAGTTACCCAGCGGACAGGGGGCAGGATGAGCAGTTCTTC.

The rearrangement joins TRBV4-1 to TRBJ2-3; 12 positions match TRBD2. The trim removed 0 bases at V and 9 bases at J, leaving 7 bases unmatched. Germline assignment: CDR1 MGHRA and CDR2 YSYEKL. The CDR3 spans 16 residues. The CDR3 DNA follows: TGCGCCAGCAGCCAAGACCTAGCGGGGGGGCTAGACACGCAGTATTTT. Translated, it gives CASSQDLAGGLDTQYF.

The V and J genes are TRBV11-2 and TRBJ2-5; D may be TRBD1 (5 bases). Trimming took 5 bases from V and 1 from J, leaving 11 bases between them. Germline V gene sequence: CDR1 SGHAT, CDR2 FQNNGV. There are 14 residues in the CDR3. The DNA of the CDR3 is TGTGCCAGCAGCCCCAGGGTGGCCCAAGAGACCCAGTACTTC. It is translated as CASSPRVAQETQYF.

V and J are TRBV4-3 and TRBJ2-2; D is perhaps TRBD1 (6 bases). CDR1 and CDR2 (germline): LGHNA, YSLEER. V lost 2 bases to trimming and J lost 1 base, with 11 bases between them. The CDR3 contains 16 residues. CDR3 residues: CASSQRGGENTGELFF. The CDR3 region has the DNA TGCGCCAGCAGCCAACGAGGGGGAGAGAACACCGGGGAGCTGTTTTTT.

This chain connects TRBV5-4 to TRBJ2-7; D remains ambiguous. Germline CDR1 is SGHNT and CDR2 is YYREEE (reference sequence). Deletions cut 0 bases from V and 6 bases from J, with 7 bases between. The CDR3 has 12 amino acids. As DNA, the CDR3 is TGTGCCAGCAGCTTGGCCGGGCTCGAGCAGTACTTC. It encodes CASSLAGLEQYF.

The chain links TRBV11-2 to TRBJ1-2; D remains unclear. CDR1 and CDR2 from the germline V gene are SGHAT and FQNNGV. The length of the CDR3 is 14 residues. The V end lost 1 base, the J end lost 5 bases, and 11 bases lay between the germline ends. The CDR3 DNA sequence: TGTGCCAGCAGCTTAGCTGGGGTGCGGTATGGCTACACCTTC. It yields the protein CASSLAGVRYGYTF.

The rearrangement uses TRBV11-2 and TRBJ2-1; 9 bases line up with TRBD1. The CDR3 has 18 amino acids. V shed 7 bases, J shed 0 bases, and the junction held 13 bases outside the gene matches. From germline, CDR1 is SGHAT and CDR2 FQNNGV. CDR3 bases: TGTGCCAGCATACCGGGACAGGGAGACCCAAGCTCCTACAATGAGCAGTTCTTC. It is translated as CASIPGQGDPSSYNEQFF.

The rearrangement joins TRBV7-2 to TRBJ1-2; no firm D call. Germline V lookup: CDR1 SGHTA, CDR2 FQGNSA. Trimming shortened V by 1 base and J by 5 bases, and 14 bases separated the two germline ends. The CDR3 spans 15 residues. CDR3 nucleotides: TGTGCCAGCAGCTTAGGGGCGGGTATAGGGTATGGCTACACCTTC. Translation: CASSLGAGIGYGYTF.

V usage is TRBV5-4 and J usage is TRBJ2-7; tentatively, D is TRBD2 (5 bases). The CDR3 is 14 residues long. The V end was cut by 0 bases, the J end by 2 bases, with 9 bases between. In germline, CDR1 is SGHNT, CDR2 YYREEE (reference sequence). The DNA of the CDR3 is TGTGCCAGCAGCTTGGGAGGGCCAGCCTACGAGCAGTACTTC. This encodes CASSLGGPAYEQYF.

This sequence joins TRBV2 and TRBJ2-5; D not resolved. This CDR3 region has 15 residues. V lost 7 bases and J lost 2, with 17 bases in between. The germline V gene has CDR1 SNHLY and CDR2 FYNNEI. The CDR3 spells CASKGVPRTQETQYF. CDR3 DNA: TGTGCCAGCAAAGGCGTGCCTCGAACTCAAGAGACCCAGTACTTC.

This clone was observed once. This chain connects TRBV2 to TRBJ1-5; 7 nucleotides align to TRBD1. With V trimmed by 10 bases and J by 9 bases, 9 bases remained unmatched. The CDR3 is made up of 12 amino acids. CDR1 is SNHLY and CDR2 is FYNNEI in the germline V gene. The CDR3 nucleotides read TGTGCCACCCGGTCAGGGGGGGGGCCCCAGCATTTT. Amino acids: CATRSGGGPQHF.

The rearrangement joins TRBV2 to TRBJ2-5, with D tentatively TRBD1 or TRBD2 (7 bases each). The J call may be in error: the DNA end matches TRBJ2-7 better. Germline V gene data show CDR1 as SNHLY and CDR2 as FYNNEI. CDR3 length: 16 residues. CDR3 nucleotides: TGTGCCAGCAGTGACAAAGCGGGACAGATGTCCTACGAGCAGTACTTC. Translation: CASSDKAGQMSYEQYF.

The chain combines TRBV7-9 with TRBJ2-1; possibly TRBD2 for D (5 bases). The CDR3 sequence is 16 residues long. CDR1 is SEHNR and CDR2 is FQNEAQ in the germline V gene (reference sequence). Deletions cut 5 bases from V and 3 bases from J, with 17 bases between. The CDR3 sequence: CASSTTYAGSYNEQFF. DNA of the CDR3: TGTGCCAGCAGCACGACATACGCTGGGAGCTACAATGAGCAGTTCTTC.

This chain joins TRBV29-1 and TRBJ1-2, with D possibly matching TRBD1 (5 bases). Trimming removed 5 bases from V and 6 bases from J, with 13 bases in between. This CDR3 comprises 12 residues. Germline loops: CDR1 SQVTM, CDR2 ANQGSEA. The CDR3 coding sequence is TGCAGCGTTCGAGACAGTCGGGATGGCTACACCTTC. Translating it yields CSVRDSRDGYTF. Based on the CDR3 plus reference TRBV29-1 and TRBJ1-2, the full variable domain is SAVISQKPSRDICQRGTSLTIQCQVDSQVTMMFWYRQQPGQSLTLIATANQGSEATYESGFVIDKFPISRPNLTFSTLTVSNMSPEDSSIYLCSVRDSRDGYTFGSGTRLTVV.

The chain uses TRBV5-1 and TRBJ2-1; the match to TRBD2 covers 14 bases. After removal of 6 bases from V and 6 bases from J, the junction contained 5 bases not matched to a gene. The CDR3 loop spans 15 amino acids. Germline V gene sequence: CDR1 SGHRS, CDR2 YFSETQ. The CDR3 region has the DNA TGCGCCAGCATCCCCGGACTAGCGGGGGGCAATGAGCAGTTCTTC. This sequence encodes CASIPGLAGGNEQFF.

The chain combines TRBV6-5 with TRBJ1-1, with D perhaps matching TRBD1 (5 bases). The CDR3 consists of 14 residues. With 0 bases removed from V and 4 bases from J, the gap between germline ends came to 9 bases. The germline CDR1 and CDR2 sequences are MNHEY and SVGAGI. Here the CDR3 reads CASSYSMGGTEAFF. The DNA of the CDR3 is TGTGCCAGCAGTTACTCGATGGGGGGCACTGAAGCTTTCTTT.

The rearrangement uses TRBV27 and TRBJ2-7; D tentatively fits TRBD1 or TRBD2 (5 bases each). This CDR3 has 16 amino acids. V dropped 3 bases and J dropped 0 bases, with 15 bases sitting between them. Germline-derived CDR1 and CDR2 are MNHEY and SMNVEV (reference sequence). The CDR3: CASSFRTGTVSYEQYF. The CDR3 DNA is TGTGCCAGCAGTTTTAGGACGGGGACGGTCTCCTACGAGCAGTACTTC.

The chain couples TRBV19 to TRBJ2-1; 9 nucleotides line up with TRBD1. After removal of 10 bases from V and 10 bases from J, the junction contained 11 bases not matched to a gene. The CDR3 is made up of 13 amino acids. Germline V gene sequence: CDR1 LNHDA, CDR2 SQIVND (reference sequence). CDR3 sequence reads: CATRDRDLFEQFF. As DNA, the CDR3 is TGTGCCACCCGGGACAGGGATTTGTTCGAGCAGTTCTTC. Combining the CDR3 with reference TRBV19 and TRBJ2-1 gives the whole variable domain DGGITQSPKYLFRKEGQNVTLSCEQNLNHDAMYWYRQDPGQGLRLIYYSQIVNDFQKGDIAEGYSVSREKKESFPLTVTSAQKNPTAFYLCATRDRDLFEQFFGPGTRLTVL.